This T cell receptor (beta chain) was sequenced in a study of identical twins. Concerning this clonotype: Its antigen is unidentified.

The CDR3 contains 16 residues. The germline V gene encodes CDR1 SNHLY and CDR2 FYNNEI. V gave up 10 bases and J gave up 0 bases; unmatched junction bases: 9. Every sampled donor was Caucasian and healthy. Whole-study findings and limits: Insertions were fewer in abundant cord blood beta clonotypes, whereas memory repertoires showed none of this pattern.

TCRdb re-called the 5' RACE reads through MiXCR, storing one row per CDR3 protein. The sample lists 400,000 to 550,000 distinct CDR3 sequences; 13% to 15% were seen once. The sample also formed part of further work on yellow fever vaccine responses in identical twins.

The specimen was CD4+ T cells sorted from blood. The chain carries TRBV2 and TRBJ2-1; 10 bases agree with TRBD2. This TCR was recovered from a woman aged 18-29 years in good health. The CDR3 here is CATDFASGSSYNEQFF. In DNA, the CDR3 is TGTGCCACCGACTTCGCTAGCGGGAGCTCCTACAATGAGCAGTTCTTC.